The 11 T cell receptor beta chains listed next were all sequenced from one sample in a study of T cells after yellow fever vaccination. TCRdb re-analysed the 5' RACE reads in MiXCR, keeping a single row per CDR3 protein. The data show hundreds of thousands of distinct CDR3 sequences, with around an eighth seen just once and approximately 15% held by the top ten. Specimen: PBMCs, collected on the day of the yellow fever booster vaccination. The receptors stem from a young man who received the YFV17D yellow fever vaccine.

This clonotype was seen ten or more times. This chain links TRBV5-5 with TRBJ2-2; 8 nucleotides align to TRBD1. V was clipped by 3 bases and J by 1 base; unmatched bases: 2. CDR1 and CDR2 from the germline V gene are SGHKS and YYEKEE (reference sequence). The CDR3 is made up of 15 amino acids. CDR3 protein: CASSWGTGNTGELFF. The CDR3 DNA reads TGTGCCAGCAGCTGGGGGACAGGGAACACCGGGGAGCTGTTTTTT.

Many counts were recorded for this clonotype. This rearrangement joins TRBV29-1 to TRBJ2-7; a weak D match, TRBD2 (6 bases). Germline values: CDR1 SQVTM, CDR2 ANQGSEA. The V gene lost 6 bases and the J gene lost 2 bases, with 8 bases spanning the gap. The CDR3 has 11 residues. Here the CDR3 DNA reads TGCAGCGTGGGGGAGGCCTACGAGCAGTACTTC. It codes for CSVGEAYEQYF.

The J gene is TRBJ1-1, the V gene TRBV6-5; D gene uncertain. Germline CDR1 and CDR2: MNHEY and SVGAGI. The CDR3 spans 12 residues. V was pared by 10 bases and J by 0 bases, with 9 bases between. The CDR3 loop is CATWELNTEAFF. The DNA of the CDR3 is TGTGCCACCTGGGAGTTGAACACTGAAGCTTTCTTT.

The chain recombines TRBV20-1 with TRBJ2-7; 12 bases agree with TRBD2. The V segment lost 5 bases and the J segment 7 bases; nucleotides outside the gene matches: 9. The germline V gene encodes CDR1 DFQATT and CDR2 SNEGSKA (reference sequence). The CDR3 has 14 amino acids. The chain's CDR3 is CSAGRLAGVNEQYF. The CDR3 nucleotides read TGCAGTGCTGGAAGACTAGCGGGAGTGAATGAGCAGTACTTC.

On this clonotype itself: Relative to the germline gene, one junction end is altered; a read error may explain this. The chain employs TRBV6-5 and TRBJ2-1, with 10 bases that match TRBD1. CDR3 size: 17 residues. Germline CDR1 is MNHEY and CDR2 is SVGAGI. The CDR3: CASSYSRQGAGYIEQFF. The CDR3 coding sequence is TGTGCCAGCAGTTACTCCCGACAGGGGGCCGGGTACATTGAGCAGTTCTTC.

This clonotype has just a few counts. The chain recombines TRBV7-2 with TRBJ2-3; tentatively, D is TRBD1 or TRBD2 (6 bases each). This CDR3 has 15 residues. Trimming took 1 base from V and 6 from J, leaving 14 bases between them. CDR1 is SGHTA and CDR2 is FQGNSA in the germline V gene. CDR3 region: CASSLGRGARDTQYF. Here the CDR3 DNA reads TGTGCCAGCAGCTTAGGGAGGGGGGCGAGGGATACGCAGTATTTT.

The sample holds a few counts of this clonotype. This CDR3 is CASSLAARERETQYF. CDR3 nucleotide sequence: TGCGCCAGCAGCTTGGCTGCCAGGGAGCGGGAGACCCAGTACTTC. The chain couples TRBV5-1 to TRBJ2-5; D is perhaps TRBD1 or TRBD2 (5 bases each). Between the trimmed V and J ends, which lost 0 bases and 5 bases, there was a span of 14 bases. The CDR3 is 15 amino acids. In germline, CDR1 is SGHRS, CDR2 YFSETQ.

The chain employs TRBV18 and TRBJ1-1, with D unclear. From germline, CDR1 is KGHSH and CDR2 LQKENI. V was shortened by 2 bases and J by 1 base, with 5 bases between the two germline ends. The CDR3 has 13 residues. The CDR3 DNA reads as TGTGCCAGCTCACCAAAAGAGAACACTGAAGCTTTCTTT. Its translation is CASSPKENTEAFF.

This clonotype has only a few counts. The CDR3 sequence is CASSAGARMNTEAFF. CDR3 coding DNA: TGTGCCAGCAGCGCAGGTGCGCGCATGAACACTGAAGCTTTCTTT. This chain joins TRBV7-3 and TRBJ1-1; unclear D gene. Germline CDR1 and CDR2: SGHTA and FQGTGA. The CDR3 totals 15 residues. Trimming stripped 5 bases from V and 0 bases from J, with 13 bases between.

J is TRBJ2-5 and V is TRBV4-3, with 7 bases identical to TRBD1. Germline V gives CDR1 LGHNA, CDR2 YSLEER. The V gene end was trimmed by 0 bases and the J gene end by 4 bases; junction bases not matched to a gene: 8. The CDR3 has 16 residues. The CDR3 DNA is TGCGCCAGCAGCCAAGATCTTACTCGACAGGGAGAGACCCAGTACTTC. Its protein is CASSQDLTRQGETQYF.

This sequence joins TRBV25-1 and TRBJ1-4, with D tentatively TRBD1 (5 bases). Trimming pared 1 base from V and 14 bases from J, leaving 14 bases between. Germline CDR1 reads MGHDK; CDR2 reads SYGVNS. This CDR3 has 13 amino acids. The CDR3 region is CASSESGGTGLFF. In nucleotides, the CDR3 is TGTGCCAGCAGTGAATCTGGAGGGACGGGGCTGTTTTTT.